This T cell receptor (beta chain) was retrieved from a study of OX40 agonist ivuxolimab in advanced cancers. General study points: More expanded clones were seen, on average, in CD8+ T cells than in CD4+. Clones of CD4+ and CD8+ blood T cells grew by week 6 at doses of 0.1 to 3.0 mg/kg.

The protocol was immunoSEQ multiplex PCR, while the TCRdb copy is restricted to in-frame clones and leaves out a portion. Among 53,000 or so clones listed, around 83% were seen once. The timepoints at which blood was sampled were baseline, cycle 4 day 1, and cycle 7 day 1. The V gene's germline CDR1 is MNHEY and CDR2 SMNVEV (reference sequence). Deletions cut 3 bases from V and 5 bases from J, with 17 bases between. CDR3 length equals 15 residues. As for this clone: Its specificity is not known.

The TCR comes from an adult with an advanced solid tumor such as melanoma, head and neck, liver or kidney cancer. The sample in question was CD4+ or CD8+ T cells sorted from blood, obtained in a trial of the OX40 agonist ivuxolimab. V and J are TRBV27 and TRBJ2-7; tentatively, D is TRBD1 or TRBD2 (6 bases each). CDR3 sequence: CASSFTGGRSDEQYF. CDR3 DNA: TGTGCCAGCAGTTTTACCGGGGGCAGGAGCGACGAGCAGTACTTC.